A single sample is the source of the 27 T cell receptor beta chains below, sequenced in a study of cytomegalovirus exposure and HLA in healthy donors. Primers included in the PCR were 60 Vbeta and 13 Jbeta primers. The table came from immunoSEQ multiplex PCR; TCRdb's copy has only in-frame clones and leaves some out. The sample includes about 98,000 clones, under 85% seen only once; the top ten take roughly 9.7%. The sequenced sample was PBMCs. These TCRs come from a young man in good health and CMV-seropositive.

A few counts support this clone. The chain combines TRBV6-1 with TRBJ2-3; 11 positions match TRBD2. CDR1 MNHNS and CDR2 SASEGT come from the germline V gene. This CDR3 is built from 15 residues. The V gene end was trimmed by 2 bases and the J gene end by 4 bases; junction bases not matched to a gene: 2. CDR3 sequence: CASSENSGGADTQYF. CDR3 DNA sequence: TGTGCCAGCAGTGAAAATAGCGGGGGGGCAGATACGCAGTATTTT.

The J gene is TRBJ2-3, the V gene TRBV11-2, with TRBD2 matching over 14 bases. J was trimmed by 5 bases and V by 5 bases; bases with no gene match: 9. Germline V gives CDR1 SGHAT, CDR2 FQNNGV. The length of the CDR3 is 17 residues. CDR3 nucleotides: TGTGCCAGCAGCCCCCCGGGACTAGCGGGGGCCGGAGATACGCAGTATTTT. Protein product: CASSPPGLAGAGDTQYF.

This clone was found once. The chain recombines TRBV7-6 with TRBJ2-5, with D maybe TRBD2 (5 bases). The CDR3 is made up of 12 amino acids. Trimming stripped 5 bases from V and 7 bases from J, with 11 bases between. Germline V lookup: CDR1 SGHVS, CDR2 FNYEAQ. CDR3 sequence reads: CASSQPRGTQYF. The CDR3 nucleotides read TGTGCCAGCAGCCAACCTCGGGGGACCCAGTACTTC.

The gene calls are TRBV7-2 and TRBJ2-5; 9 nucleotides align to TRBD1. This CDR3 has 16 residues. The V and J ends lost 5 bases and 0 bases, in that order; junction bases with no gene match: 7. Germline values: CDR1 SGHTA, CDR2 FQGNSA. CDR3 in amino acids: CASSGRDRVDQETQYF. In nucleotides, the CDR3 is TGTGCCAGCAGCGGGAGGGACAGGGTGGACCAAGAGACCCAGTACTTC.

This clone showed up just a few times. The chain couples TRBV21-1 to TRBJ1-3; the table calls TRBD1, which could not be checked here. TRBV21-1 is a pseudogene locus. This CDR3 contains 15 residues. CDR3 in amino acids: CASFRQGHSGNTIYF. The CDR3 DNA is TGTGCCAGCTTTAGACAGGGACACTCTGGAAACACCATATATTTT.

DNA for the CDR3: TGTGCCAGCAGAGACGACTCATCAGGGGGCTCCTACAATGAGCAGTTCTTC. Translation gives CASRDDSSGGSYNEQFF. V usage is TRBV28 and J usage is TRBJ2-1, with 7 positions matching TRBD1. V dropped 6 bases and J dropped 0; count of bases not matched to a gene: 11. The CDR3 sequence is 17 residues long. Germline V gene data show CDR1 as MDHEN and CDR2 as SYDVKM.

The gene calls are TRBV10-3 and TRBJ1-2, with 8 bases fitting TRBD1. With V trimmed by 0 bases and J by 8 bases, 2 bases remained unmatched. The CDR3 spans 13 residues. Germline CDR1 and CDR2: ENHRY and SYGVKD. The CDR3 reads CAISESDRDGYTF. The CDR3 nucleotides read TGTGCCATCAGTGAGTCGGACAGGGACGGCTACACCTTC.

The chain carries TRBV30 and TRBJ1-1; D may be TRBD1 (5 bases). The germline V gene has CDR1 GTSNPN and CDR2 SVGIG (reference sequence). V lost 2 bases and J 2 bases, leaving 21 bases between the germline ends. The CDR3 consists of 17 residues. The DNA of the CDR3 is TGTGCCTGGAGTAACGAAATCCAGGGTGGGGTAAACACTGAAGCTTTCTTT. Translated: CAWSNEIQGGVNTEAFF.

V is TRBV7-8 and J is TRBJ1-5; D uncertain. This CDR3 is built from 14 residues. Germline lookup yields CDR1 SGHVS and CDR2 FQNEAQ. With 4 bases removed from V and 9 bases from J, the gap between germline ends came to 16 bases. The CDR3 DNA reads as TGTGCCAGCAGCTCCATGGGGTCGGAGGCGCCCCAGCATTTT. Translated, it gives CASSSMGSEAPQHF.

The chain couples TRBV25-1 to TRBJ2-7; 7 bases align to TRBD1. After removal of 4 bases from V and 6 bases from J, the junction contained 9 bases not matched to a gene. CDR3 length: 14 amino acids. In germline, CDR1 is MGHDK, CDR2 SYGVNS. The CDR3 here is CASSAETGLSEQYF. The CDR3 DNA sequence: TGTGCCAGCAGTGCTGAGACAGGGCTAAGCGAGCAGTACTTC.

Here the CDR3 reads CASRRPGQGSYNEQFF. The CDR3 nucleotides are TGTGCCAGCAGAAGACCGGGACAGGGATCCTACAATGAGCAGTTCTTC. The chain uses TRBV6-6 and TRBJ2-1; TRBD1 matches 9 bases. Germline CDR1 is MNHNY and CDR2 is SVGAGI (reference sequence). This CDR3 has 16 residues. V lost 6 bases, J lost 1 base, and 7 bases stayed unmatched.

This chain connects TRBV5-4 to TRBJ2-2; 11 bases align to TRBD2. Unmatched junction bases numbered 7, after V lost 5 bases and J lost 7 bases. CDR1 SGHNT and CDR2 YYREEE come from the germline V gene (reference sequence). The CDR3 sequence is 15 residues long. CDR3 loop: CASRIAGGPSGELFF. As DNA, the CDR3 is TGTGCCAGCAGGATAGCGGGGGGGCCGAGCGGGGAGCTGTTTTTT.

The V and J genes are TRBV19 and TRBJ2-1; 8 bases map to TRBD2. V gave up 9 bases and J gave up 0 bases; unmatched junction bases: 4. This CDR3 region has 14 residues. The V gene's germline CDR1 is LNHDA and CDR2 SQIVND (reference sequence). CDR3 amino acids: CASKRGSSYNEQFF. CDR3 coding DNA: TGTGCCAGCAAGCGGGGGAGCTCCTACAATGAGCAGTTCTTC.

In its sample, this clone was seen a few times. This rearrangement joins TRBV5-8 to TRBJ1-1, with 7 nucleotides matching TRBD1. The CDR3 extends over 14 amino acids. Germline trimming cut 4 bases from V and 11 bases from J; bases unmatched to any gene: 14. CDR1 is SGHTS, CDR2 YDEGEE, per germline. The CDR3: CASSNLGQLMWAFF. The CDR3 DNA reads TGTGCCAGCAGCAACTTGGGACAGCTAATGTGGGCTTTCTTT.

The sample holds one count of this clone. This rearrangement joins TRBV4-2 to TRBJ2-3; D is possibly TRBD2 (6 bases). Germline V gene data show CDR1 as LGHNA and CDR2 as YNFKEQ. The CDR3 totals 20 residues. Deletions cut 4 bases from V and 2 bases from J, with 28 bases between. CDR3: CASSPIPSPFPGGFTDTQYF. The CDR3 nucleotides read TGTGCCAGCAGCCCCATCCCCTCCCCCTTCCCCGGGGGATTCACAGATACGCAGTATTTT.

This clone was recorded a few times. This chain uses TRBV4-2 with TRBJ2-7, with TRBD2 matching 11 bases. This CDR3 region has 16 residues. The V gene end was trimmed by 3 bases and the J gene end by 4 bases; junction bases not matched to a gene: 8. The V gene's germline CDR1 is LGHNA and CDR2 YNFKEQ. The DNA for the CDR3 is TGTGCCAGCAGCCACACTGCTAGCGGGGGGTTTTACGAGCAGTACTTC. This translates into CASSHTASGGFYEQYF.

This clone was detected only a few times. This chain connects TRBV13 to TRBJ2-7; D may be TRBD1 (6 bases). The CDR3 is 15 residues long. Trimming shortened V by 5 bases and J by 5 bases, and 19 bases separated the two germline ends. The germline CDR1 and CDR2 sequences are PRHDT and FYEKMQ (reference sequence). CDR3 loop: CASSPGRTGLHEQYF. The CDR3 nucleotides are TGTGCCAGCAGCCCAGGGCGTACAGGGCTCCACGAGCAGTACTTC.

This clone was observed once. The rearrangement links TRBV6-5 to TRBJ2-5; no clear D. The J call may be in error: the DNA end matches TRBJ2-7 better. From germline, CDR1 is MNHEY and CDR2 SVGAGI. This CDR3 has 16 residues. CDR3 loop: CASSYSFSQPFYEQYF. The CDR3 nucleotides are TGTGCCAGCAGTTACTCTTTCTCACAGCCTTTCTACGAGCAGTACTTC.

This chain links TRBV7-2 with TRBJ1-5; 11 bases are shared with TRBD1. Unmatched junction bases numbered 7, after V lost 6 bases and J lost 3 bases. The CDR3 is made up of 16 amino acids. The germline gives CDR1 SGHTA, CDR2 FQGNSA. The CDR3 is CASSSGTGGINQPQHF. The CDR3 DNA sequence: TGTGCCAGCAGTTCCGGGACAGGGGGGATCAATCAGCCCCAGCATTTT.

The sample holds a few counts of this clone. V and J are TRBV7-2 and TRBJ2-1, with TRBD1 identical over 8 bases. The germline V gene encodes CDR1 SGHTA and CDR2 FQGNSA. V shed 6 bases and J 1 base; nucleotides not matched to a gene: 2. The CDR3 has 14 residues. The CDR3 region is CASSRQGSYNEQFF. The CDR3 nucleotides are TGTGCCAGCAGTCGACAGGGGTCCTACAATGAGCAGTTCTTC.

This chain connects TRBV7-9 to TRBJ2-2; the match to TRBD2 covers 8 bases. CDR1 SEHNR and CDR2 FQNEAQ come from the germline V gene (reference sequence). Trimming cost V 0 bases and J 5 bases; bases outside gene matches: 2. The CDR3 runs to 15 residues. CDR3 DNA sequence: TGTGCCAGCAGCTTAGCGGCGGGGGGTACCGGGGAGCTGTTTTTT. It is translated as CASSLAAGGTGELFF.

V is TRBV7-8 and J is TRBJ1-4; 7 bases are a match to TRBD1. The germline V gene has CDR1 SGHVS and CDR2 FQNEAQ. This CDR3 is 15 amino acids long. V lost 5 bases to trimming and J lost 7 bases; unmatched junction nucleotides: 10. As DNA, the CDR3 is TGTGCCAGCAGCCAAATGACAGGGCGGTCTGAAAAACTGTTTTTT. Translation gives CASSQMTGRSEKLFF.

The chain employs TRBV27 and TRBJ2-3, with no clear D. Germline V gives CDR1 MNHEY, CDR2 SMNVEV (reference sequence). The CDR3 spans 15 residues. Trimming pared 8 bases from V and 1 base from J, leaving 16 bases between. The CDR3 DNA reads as TGTGCCAGCTCTATTGCAGGATCTGGCACAGATACGCAGTATTTT. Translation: CASSIAGSGTDTQYF.

CDR3 protein: CASSEYEHKGLPQETQYF. The CDR3 DNA follows: TGTGCCAGCAGTGAATATGAACATAAGGGACTACCTCAAGAGACCCAGTACTTC. The chain carries TRBV25-1 and TRBJ2-5; 7 positions agree with TRBD2. Germline CDR1 reads MGHDK; CDR2 reads SYGVNS. The CDR3 runs 18 residues. J lost 2 bases, V lost 0 bases, and 12 bases had no gene match.

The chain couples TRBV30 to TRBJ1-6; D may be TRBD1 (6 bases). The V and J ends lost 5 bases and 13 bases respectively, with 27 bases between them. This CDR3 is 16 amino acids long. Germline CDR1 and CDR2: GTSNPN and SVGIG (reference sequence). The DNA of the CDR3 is TGTGCCTGGCACCATCCAGGGACAATCTACTATTGGCCCCTCCACTTT. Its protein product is CAWHHPGTIYYWPLHF.

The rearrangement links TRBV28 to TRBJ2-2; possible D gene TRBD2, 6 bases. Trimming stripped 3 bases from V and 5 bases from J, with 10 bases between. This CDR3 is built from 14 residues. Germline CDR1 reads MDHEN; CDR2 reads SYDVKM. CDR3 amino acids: CASSFSGGTGELFF. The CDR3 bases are TGTGCCAGCAGTTTTAGCGGTGGTACCGGGGAGCTGTTTTTT. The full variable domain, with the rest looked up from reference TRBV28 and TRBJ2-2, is DVKVTQSSRYLVKRTGEKVFLECVQDMDHENMFWYRQDPGLGLRLIYFSYDVKMKEKGDIPEGYSVSREKKERFSLILESASTNQTSMYLCASSFSGGTGELFFGEGSRLTVL.

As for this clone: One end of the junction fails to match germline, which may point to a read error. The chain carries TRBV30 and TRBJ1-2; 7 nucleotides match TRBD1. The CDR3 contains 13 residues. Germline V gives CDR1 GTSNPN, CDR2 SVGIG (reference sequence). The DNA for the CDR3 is TGTGCCTGGAGGGGAACGACAGGGACAGTAATGAAATTC. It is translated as CAWRGTTGTVMKF.